This TCR beta chain was profiled in a study of CD8 T cells in Susac syndrome. General study findings and limits: By the study's own acknowledgment, its TCR sequencing and HLA analysis included relatively few individuals.

Random hexamers were used to reverse transcribe an amount of roughly 0.45 to 1 ug RNA. TCRdb reprocessed the immunoSEQ multiplex PCR reads with MiXCR, giving one entry per CDR3 protein. The profile covers around 150,000 distinct CDR3 sequences, with 85% to 95% appearing a single time and over 0.25% taken by the ten largest. In regard to this clonotype: No antigen is known for it.

Negative isolation yielded the CD8+ and CD4+ T cells, while FACS enriched the TEMRA cells. Germline assignment: CDR1 LGHNA and CDR2 YSLEER. V lost 1 base and J 4 bases, leaving 14 bases between the germline ends. The CDR3 runs 15 residues. Specimen: CD8+ T cells from PBMCs. The clonotype originates from a human donor in good health. The V gene is TRBV4-3, the J gene TRBJ2-7; weak D call: TRBD2 (5 bases). CDR3 nucleotides: TGCGCCAGCAGCCAAGGAGGGTCCGTGGGGTACGAGCAGTACTTC. Its translation is CASSQGGSVGYEQYF.